This T cell receptor (beta chain) was identified in a study of blood T cell repertoires in COVID-19 (dated by TCRdb to between 2020 and 2021). A note on the overall study: Samples from collaborators originated in the United States, Italy and Spain and spanned both the acute and convalescent phases of COVID-19. A de-identified subject ID, COVID-19 status, age in years and sex were almost always included in the sample metadata. The samples were drawn from two sources: the first 160 participants of the ongoing ImmuneRACE study, and 950 to 1,500 subjects contributed by 6 global collaborators. The prospective study material was composed of cDNA or gDNA derived from T cells, B-cell-depleted T cells, or PBMCs. HLA class I and class II types, where available, came from metadata supplied by the sample provider rather than from assay-based typing. A freely available public database, intended as a resource for researchers studying the immune response to SARS-CoV-2, is where the repertoires were released. The dataset comprised deeply sampled blood TCRbeta repertoires from subjects exposed to, actively infected with, or recovered from COVID-19.

Its CDR3 holds 15 amino acids, cysteine through phenylalanine. The sequence is cut down to CDR3 DNA, 45 bases in frame from base 1. For CDR1 and CDR2, the germline V gene lists MGHRA and YSYEKL. V drops 0 bases and J drops 3 bases, leaving 10 bases in between. This clone has a handful of counts. Which antigen it targets is not known. Per-base quality was not reported, and no clone a single base away is much larger than it. The full study reports these points: The quantity of clinical and demographic metadata differed by source and by participant and was supplied without curation.

TCRbeta CDR3 regions were amplified from genomic DNA by means of the immunoSEQ Assay, a bias-controlled multiplex PCR. As for how the authors treated the data: Within the assay, amplification of reference gene primers was used to estimate how many nucleated cells each sample contained. To quantify the absolute abundance of each unique TCRbeta CDR3 rearrangement, sequence reads were collapsed and filtered. For each sample, productive Simpson clonality was calculated as the square root of Simpson's diversity index over productive rearrangements. What TCRdb holds here is the immuneACCESS table cut down to in-frame rearrangements. Part of the clones is not present; checked against another copy, under half of the missing clones reflect an unresolved V gene, and the others are unexplained. V and J calls and clone size follow that table, whereas D and trimming were derived from the DNA. For this sample there are some 240,000 clones; about 86% appear just once. Clones ranked in the top ten supply about 3.3% of the sample.

Participants in the prospective study were aged about 18 to 90 years, lived in about two dozen United States geographic areas, and enrolled through a virtual design. In the prospective study, cohorts were assigned on the basis of participant-reported clinical history obtained from a screening survey and a study questionnaire. In the prospective study, whole blood, serum and a nasopharyngeal or oropharyngeal swab were collected from each participant by mobile phlebotomists. Participants in the prospective study had the option to provide additional blood draws and questionnaires over a roughly two-month period. Prospective study blood samples were shipped either frozen or at room temperature before DNA extraction.

The rearrangement joined TRBV4-1 to TRBJ2-3, with the D gene not clear enough to name. Sequenced: PBMCs or T cells enriched from blood (not recorded which). The origin of this receptor is a woman in her thirties or forties with acute COVID-19. The DNA sequence is TGCGCCAGCAGCCAAGAGAGGTTCGTGACAGATACGCAGTATTTT. Translated, it reads CASSQERFVTDTQYF.